Below, 25 T cell receptor beta chains from the same sample are listed, as sequenced in a study of control samples from healthy donors and cancer patients. Using immunoSEQ multiplex PCR, the repertoire was profiled, and TCRdb retains in-frame clones only, with some absent. In the table there are 98,000 or so clones, 79% of which are singletons. The sequencing sample was made of blood. The receptors stem from a woman in her twenties or thirties in good health.

This clone has only a few counts. This specimen includes other DNA sequences encoding the same CDR3. This sequence joins TRBV10-1 and TRBJ1-1, with unresolved D. This CDR3 spans 13 amino acids. Trimming cost V 3 bases and J 1 base, with 6 bases left between them. Germline V gives CDR1 WNHNN, CDR2 SYGVQD (reference sequence). CDR3 coding DNA: TGCGCCAGCAGTGACCGGCGGAACACTGAAGCTTTCTTT. Translated: CASSDRRNTEAFF.

The V call is TRBV6-5, the J call TRBJ1-4, with D tentatively TRBD1 (6 bases). The V and J ends lost 5 bases and 5 bases respectively, with 12 bases between them. In germline, CDR1 is MNHEY, CDR2 SVGAGI. The CDR3 has 14 amino acids. This CDR3 is CASSNRDKNEKLFF. CDR3 DNA: TGTGCCAGCAGTAACAGGGATAAAAATGAAAAACTGTTTTTT.

This chain's CDR3 is CASSETRRDRAFF. DNA of the CDR3: TGTGCCAGTAGCGAAACCCGACGGGATCGGGCTTTCTTT. The chain is built from TRBV19 and TRBJ1-1; D is uncertain. CDR3 length: 13 residues. Trimming stripped 6 bases from V and 11 bases from J, with 19 bases between. The germline CDR1 and CDR2 sequences are LNHDA and SQIVND (reference sequence).

This chain connects TRBV7-3 to TRBJ2-1, with 9 positions matching TRBD2. V was clipped by 4 bases and J by 8 bases; unmatched bases: 6. The CDR3 is 14 amino acids. Germline CDR1 is SGHTA and CDR2 is FQGTGA. DNA of the CDR3: TGTGCCAGCAGCTCTCGCGGGGGGGCCGATGAGCAGTTCTTC. It yields the protein CASSSRGGADEQFF.

The chain combines TRBV4-3 with TRBJ1-5; D is possibly TRBD1 (5 bases). The germline V gene encodes CDR1 LGHNA and CDR2 YSLEER. Deletions cut 0 bases from V and 6 bases from J, with 12 bases between. The length of the CDR3 is 15 residues. CDR3 loop: CASSQENGASQPQHF. For the CDR3, the DNA is TGCGCCAGCAGCCAAGAGAACGGGGCAAGTCAGCCCCAGCATTTT.

The chain carries TRBV12-3 or TRBV12-4 and TRBJ1-2; 8 nucleotides align to TRBD1. The CDR3 is 12 amino acids. The J segment lost 7 bases and the V segment lost 11 bases, leaving 9 bases of the junction unmatched. The CDR3 loop is CASGRGLSGYTF. CDR3 bases: TGTGCCTCGGGCAGGGGGCTCTCTGGCTACACCTTC.

Only one count was recorded for this clone. The gene calls are TRBV9 and TRBJ2-7; TRBD2 is a possible D gene (6 bases). CDR1 and CDR2 (germline): SGDLS, YYNGEE. Trimming stripped 0 bases from V and 2 bases from J, with 12 bases between. This CDR3 is 15 amino acids long. This CDR3 reads CASSVGPGVTYEQYF. CDR3 nucleotides: TGTGCCAGCAGCGTAGGTCCGGGGGTGACCTACGAGCAGTACTTC.

The chain links TRBV7-3 to TRBJ2-1, with a weak D call TRBD1 (5 bases). Germline V gene data show CDR1 as SGHTA and CDR2 as FQGTGA. The CDR3 contains 12 residues. Trimming took 6 bases from V and 10 from J, leaving 13 bases between them. The CDR3 region is CASRLPPGEQFF. For the CDR3, the DNA is TGTGCCAGCAGACTTCCCCCAGGGGAGCAGTTCTTC.

The J gene is TRBJ2-3, the V gene TRBV21-1; the D call TRBD2 from the table was never checked on the DNA. TRBV21-1 is described as a pseudogene. This CDR3 contains 16 residues. CDR3 region: CASSKLAGGGTDTQYF. CDR3 nucleotides: TGTGCCAGCAGCAAGCTGGCGGGGGGAGGGACAGATACGCAGTATTTT.

This chain connects TRBV7-8 to TRBJ2-5; 8 nucleotides align to TRBD1. Losses at the gene ends were 5 bases for V and 1 base for J; bases not matched to a gene: 3. This CDR3 has 14 amino acids. From germline, CDR1 is SGHVS and CDR2 FQNEAQ. The CDR3 here is CASSRTGSQETQYF. The CDR3 coding sequence is TGTGCCAGCAGCCGGACAGGGAGCCAAGAGACCCAGTACTTC.

This chain uses TRBV2 with TRBJ1-1, with D possibly matching TRBD1 (5 bases). The V end lost 6 bases, the J end lost 4 bases, and 15 bases lay between the germline ends. The germline CDR1 and CDR2 sequences are SNHLY and FYNNEI. The CDR3 length is 14 residues. The CDR3 loop is CASSSRVGSTEAFF. In nucleotides, the CDR3 is TGTGCCAGCAGCTCCAGGGTCGGGAGCACTGAAGCTTTCTTT.

This sequence joins TRBV2 and TRBJ2-7; weak D call: TRBD2 (5 bases). The CDR3 extends over 14 amino acids. Germline CDR1 and CDR2: SNHLY and FYNNEI. Trimming removed 5 bases at V and 6 bases at J, with 17 bases between. Written as DNA, the CDR3 is TGTGCCAGCAGTCGGGGTCCTGTCAGGCCCGAGCAGTACTTC. Its translation: CASSRGPVRPEQYF.

V and J are TRBV5-6 and TRBJ2-3; 10 nucleotides align to TRBD2. From germline, CDR1 is SGHDT and CDR2 YYEEEE. The CDR3 runs 16 residues. V lost 4 bases, J lost 2 bases, and 7 bases stayed unmatched. CDR3 amino acids: CASSRTSGSFTDTQYF. The CDR3 coding sequence is TGTGCCAGCAGCAGGACTAGCGGTTCCTTCACAGATACGCAGTATTTT.

The gene calls are TRBV5-8 and TRBJ2-1, with 10 bases that match TRBD1. Germline values: CDR1 SGHTS, CDR2 YDEGEE. The CDR3 totals 17 residues. V lost 0 bases to trimming and J lost 4 bases; unmatched junction nucleotides: 7. The CDR3 coding sequence is TGTGCCAGCAGCTTGGCCAAGACAGGGGGCCAATACAATGAGCAGTTCTTC. It encodes CASSLAKTGGQYNEQFF.

The table lists this clone with a count of one. This chain connects TRBV9 to TRBJ1-3; tentative D call: TRBD1 (5 bases). The length of the CDR3 is 17 residues. CDR1 is SGDLS and CDR2 is YYNGEE in the germline V gene. V was trimmed by 0 bases and J by 4 bases, leaving 17 bases between them. CDR3 nucleotide sequence: TGTGCCAGCAGCGTAGATCCCCTCCAGGGAGCGGGAAACACCATATATTTT. This codes for CASSVDPLQGAGNTIYF.

The rearrangement links TRBV11-3 to TRBJ2-2; D is possibly TRBD1 (6 bases). This CDR3 has 13 amino acids. CDR1 is SGHNT, CDR2 YENEEA, per germline. Deletions cut 5 bases from V and 6 bases from J, with 10 bases between. CDR3 nucleotides: TGTGCCAGCAGCCCGGGACATTCCGGGGAGCTGTTTTTT. This sequence encodes CASSPGHSGELFF.

A single count supports this clone. The chain combines TRBV5-6 with TRBJ1-5, with 9 bases fitting TRBD1. The CDR3 has 16 amino acids. Germline CDR1 and CDR2: SGHDT and YYEEEE. J gave up 0 bases and V 4 bases, and 5 bases lay outside the gene matches. The CDR3 DNA reads TGTGCCAGCAGCCTACGGACAGGGGCTAGCAATCAGCCCCAGCATTTT. Its translation is CASSLRTGASNQPQHF. The full variable domain, its missing parts supplied by reference TRBV5-6 and TRBJ1-5, is DAGVTQSPTHLIKTRGQQVTLRCSPKSGHDTVSWYQQALGQGPQFIFQYYEEEERQRGNFPDRFSGHQFPNYSSELNVNALLLGDSALYLCASSLRTGASNQPQHFGDGTRLSIL.

V is TRBV19 and J is TRBJ1-1; no reliable D call. Germline V gives CDR1 LNHDA, CDR2 SQIVND (reference sequence). The CDR3 loop spans 11 amino acids. V lost 7 bases to trimming and J lost 6 bases, with 9 bases between them. In DNA form, the CDR3 reads TGTGCCAGTATTGCAGGCGCTGAAGCTTTCTTT. Its protein is CASIAGAEAFF.

The chain couples TRBV2 to TRBJ1-1, with 8 bases lining up with TRBD1. CDR3 length: 17 amino acids. V dropped 2 bases and J dropped 5; count of bases not matched to a gene: 13. The germline gives CDR1 SNHLY, CDR2 FYNNEI. CDR3 sequence reads: CASSEFIQGAEETEAFF. DNA for the CDR3: TGTGCCAGCAGTGAATTTATCCAGGGGGCGGAGGAAACTGAAGCTTTCTTT.

V is TRBV7-9 and J is TRBJ2-2, with no clear D. In germline, CDR1 is SEHNR, CDR2 FQNEAQ (reference sequence). The V end lost 10 bases, the J end lost 0 bases, and 18 bases lay between the germline ends. The CDR3 has 16 residues. CDR3 residues: CATHSHSSSNTGELFF. As DNA, the CDR3 is TGTGCCACCCACTCCCACAGCTCTTCGAACACCGGGGAGCTGTTTTTT.

This chain joins TRBV9 and TRBJ1-4; TRBD1 matches 9 bases. From germline, CDR1 is SGDLS and CDR2 YYNGEE. The CDR3 is 14 amino acids. J gave up 8 bases and V 2 bases, and 4 bases lay outside the gene matches. The CDR3 region has the DNA TGTGCCAGCAGCGTGGGACAGGGTAACGAAAAACTGTTTTTT. Its translation: CASSVGQGNEKLFF.

The V call is TRBV10-2, the J call TRBJ2-5, with D hard to call. Between the trimmed V and J ends, which lost 4 bases and 1 base, there was a span of 13 bases. The CDR3 consists of 15 residues. CDR1 and CDR2 (germline): WSHSY, SAAADI. The CDR3 DNA reads TGCGCCAGCAGTGGCGTCATGGGGTTCCAAGAGACCCAGTACTTC. This encodes CASSGVMGFQETQYF.

The V and J genes are TRBV6-2 or TRBV6-3 and TRBJ2-1; weak D call: TRBD2 (6 bases). Trimming cost V 5 bases and J 7 bases, with 18 bases left between them. CDR1 and CDR2 from the germline V gene are MNHEY and SVGEGT. The CDR3 sequence is 15 residues long. CDR3 nucleotide sequence: TGTGCCAGCAGTATCGTGGGACTTGTGGCTAATGAGCAGTTCTTC. Translated, it gives CASSIVGLVANEQFF.

The rearrangement joins TRBV5-1 to TRBJ1-3, with D maybe TRBD1 (5 bases). The CDR3 sequence is 14 residues long. The germline CDR1 and CDR2 sequences are SGHRS and YFSETQ. V lost 6 bases to trimming and J lost 0 bases, with 10 bases between them. CDR3 amino acids: CASTSGGSGNTIYF. The CDR3 nucleotides are TGCGCCAGCACCTCCGGGGGCTCTGGAAACACCATATATTTT.

J is TRBJ1-2 and V is TRBV5-5; D is uncertain. Germline-derived CDR1 and CDR2 are SGHKS and YYEKEE (reference sequence). V gave up 4 bases and J gave up 4 bases, with 11 bases separating them. CDR3 length: 13 amino acids. The DNA of the CDR3 is TGTGCCAGCAGCCCCGCACCGGTCTATGGCTACACCTTC. Translating gives CASSPAPVYGYTF. Full variable domain (remainder filled in from reference TRBV5-5 and TRBJ1-2): DAGVTQSPTHLIKTRGQQVTLRCSPISGHKSVSWYQQVLGQGPQFIFQYYEKEERGRGNFPDRFSARQFPNYSSELNVNALLLGDSALYLCASSPAPVYGYTFGSGTRLTVV.